Included here is one T cell receptor (beta chain) sequence, with context. These data originate in a study of T cells in Graves' hyperthyroidism and ophthalmopathy. The source material, RNA transcripts, was used to amplify TCR beta CDR3 regions. First-round RT-PCR targeting the TCR CDR3 was performed with the HTBI primer set. TCRdb processed the multiplex PCR reads anew with MiXCR; each CDR3 protein has one entry. Among hundreds of thousands of distinct CDR3 sequences listed, 15% to 20% were seen once. Pregnant or lactating patients were excluded, as were those with uncontrolled infection or other autoimmune disease. Out of 8.5 to 10 ml of fresh peripheral blood came the PBMCs. CDR1 and CDR2 (germline): LNHDA, SQIVND (reference sequence). Trimming shortened V by 3 bases and J by 7 bases, and 16 bases separated the two germline ends. The CDR3 loop spans 15 amino acids.

The specimen was blood. This sequence originates from a woman aged 25 to 39 with Graves' hyperthyroidism. This chain joins TRBV19 and TRBJ2-1; D assignment may be TRBD1 or TRBD2 (5 bases each). CDR3 bases: TGTGCCAGTAGTATGGGGCTAGCCCCCTTAAATGAGCAGTTCTTC. Protein sequence: CASSMGLAPLNEQFF.